These 30 T cell receptor beta chains were sequenced from one sample in a study of blood T cell repertoires in COVID-19. Sequenced by immunoSEQ multiplex PCR; TCRdb stores in-frame clones only, minus some. The sample consists of 200,000 to 300,000 clones, about four fifths of them appearing once. The sample taken for sequencing was peripheral blood. The receptors derive from a woman between 18 and 29 years old with acute or convalescent COVID-19.

The rearrangement uses TRBV6-2 or TRBV6-3 and TRBJ2-3, with TRBD2 matching over 9 bases. The V gene's germline CDR1 is MNHEY and CDR2 SVGEGT. The CDR3 has 16 residues. Unmatched junction bases numbered 8, after V lost 2 bases and J lost 5 bases. CDR3 protein: CASSYGAGGRRDTQYF. The CDR3 DNA reads as TGTGCCAGCAGTTACGGCGCGGGAGGGCGGAGAGATACGCAGTATTTT.

V gene TRBV18 combines with J gene TRBJ2-1; perhaps TRBD1 as D (10 bases). Trimming removed 3 bases at V and 6 bases at J, with 36 bases between. Germline lookup yields CDR1 KGHSH and CDR2 LQKENI. The CDR3 runs 22 residues. This chain's CDR3 is CASSPIRTPGQGSGRPPNEQFF. The CDR3 nucleotides are TGTGCCAGCTCACCGATTCGCACACCGGGACAGGGGAGCGGGAGGCCCCCCAATGAGCAGTTCTTC.

The chain links TRBV27 to TRBJ2-2; D is possibly TRBD2 (6 bases). There are 12 residues in the CDR3. Trimming pared 10 bases from V and 4 bases from J, leaving 10 bases between. From germline, CDR1 is MNHEY and CDR2 SMNVEV (reference sequence). CDR3 sequence: CAIWGGTGELFF. CDR3 DNA: TGTGCCATTTGGGGAGGCACCGGGGAGCTGTTTTTT.

This chain links TRBV9 with TRBJ2-2; 8 bases are a match to TRBD1. The CDR3 length is 16 residues. The junction had 4 bases not matched to a gene; V was cut back by 3 bases and J by 0 bases. The germline V gene encodes CDR1 SGDLS and CDR2 YYNGEE. This chain's CDR3 is CASSAGQVSNTGELFF. The CDR3 nucleotides read TGTGCCAGCAGCGCGGGACAGGTATCGAACACCGGGGAGCTGTTTTTT.

The CDR3 sequence is CASSQDIAGAGTDTQYF. DNA of the CDR3: TGTGCCAGCAGCCAGGACATAGCGGGAGCTGGGACAGATACGCAGTATTTT. V is TRBV14 and J is TRBJ2-3; the match to TRBD2 covers 9 bases. After removal of 3 bases from V and 3 bases from J, the junction contained 10 bases not matched to a gene. From germline, CDR1 is SGHDN and CDR2 FVKESK. The CDR3 totals 17 residues.

V gene TRBV12-3 or TRBV12-4 combines with J gene TRBJ1-5; a weak D match, TRBD1 (5 bases). The V end was cut by 1 base, the J end by 7 bases, with 8 bases between. The CDR3 is 13 residues long. The CDR3 loop is CASSLVRQQPQHF. CDR3 DNA: TGTGCCAGCAGTTTAGTAAGACAGCAGCCCCAGCATTTT.

The chain recombines TRBV28 with TRBJ1-5; D is unresolved. Germline CDR1 is MDHEN and CDR2 is SYDVKM. V lost 4 bases and J 7 bases, leaving 8 bases between the germline ends. CDR3 length: 12 amino acids. The CDR3 DNA reads as TGTGCCAGCAGTTCCCCGGGGCAGCCCCAGCATTTT. As protein: CASSSPGQPQHF. Full variable domain (rest looked up from reference TRBV28 and TRBJ1-5): DVKVTQSSRYLVKRTGEKVFLECVQDMDHENMFWYRQDPGLGLRLIYFSYDVKMKEKGDIPEGYSVSREKKERFSLILESASTNQTSMYLCASSSPGQPQHFGDGTRLSIL.

The gene calls are TRBV6-1 and TRBJ1-2, with 9 nucleotides matching TRBD1. CDR3 length equals 16 residues. With 4 bases clipped from V and 0 bases from J, the junction kept 6 bases outside the gene matches. Germline V lookup: CDR1 MNHNS, CDR2 SASEGT. Here the CDR3 DNA reads TGTGCCAGCAGTGCCCGGACAGGGGAACCTAACTATGGCTACACCTTC. Its protein is CASSARTGEPNYGYTF.

The chain is built from TRBV6-4 and TRBJ2-3; 7 bases map to TRBD2. Germline assignment: CDR1 MRHNA and CDR2 SNTAGT. J lost 0 bases, V lost 8 bases, and 5 bases had no gene match. The CDR3 is made up of 14 amino acids. CDR3 nucleotides: TGTGCCAGCGGGTCGGGACTAAGCACAGATACGCAGTATTTT. This encodes CASGSGLSTDTQYF.

The chain joins TRBV6-5 to TRBJ1-2; the D is unclear. CDR1 and CDR2 (germline): MNHEY, SVGAGI. The CDR3 has 14 residues. Trimming left V 2 bases short and J 2 bases short, with 9 bases between. The chain's CDR3 is CASSYERGNYGYTF. Written as DNA, the CDR3 is TGTGCCAGCAGTTACGAGAGAGGGAACTATGGCTACACCTTC.

This clone was observed a handful of times. V gene TRBV5-6 combines with J gene TRBJ2-7; 13 nucleotides align to TRBD2. The CDR3 runs to 16 residues. After removal of 3 bases from V and 2 bases from J, the junction contained 5 bases not matched to a gene. CDR1 and CDR2 (germline): SGHDT, YYEEEE. CDR3 nucleotide sequence: TGTGCCAGCAGCTCGACTAGCGGGAGGCGCACCTACGAGCAGTACTTC. Encoded protein: CASSSTSGRRTYEQYF.

The chain recombines TRBV6-6 with TRBJ1-5; 8 nucleotides agree with TRBD1. Trimming removed 5 bases from V and 2 bases from J; junction bases left unmatched: 14. CDR3 length: 18 amino acids. Germline CDR1 MNHNY, CDR2 SVGAGI (reference sequence). CDR3 sequence reads: CASSRVRAGTGRNQPQHF. CDR3 DNA sequence: TGTGCCAGCAGTCGAGTGAGAGCCGGGACAGGACGCAATCAGCCCCAGCATTTT.

This clone came up a few times. V is TRBV5-1 and J is TRBJ1-6; the match to TRBD1 covers 8 bases. The CDR3 spans 15 residues. CDR1 SGHRS and CDR2 YFSETQ come from the germline V gene. V lost 4 bases, J lost 7 bases, and 7 bases stayed unmatched. The CDR3 protein is CASSGGQGLNSPLHF. The CDR3 DNA follows: TGCGCCAGCAGCGGTGGACAGGGCCTAAATTCACCCCTCCACTTT.

This chain uses TRBV7-8 with TRBJ1-1; the D is unclear. Germline CDR1 SGHVS, CDR2 FQNEAQ. Trimming stripped 1 base from V and 8 bases from J, with 11 bases between. The CDR3 has 13 residues. The CDR3 sequence is CASSLGRGPEAFF. The CDR3 DNA is TGTGCCAGCAGCTTAGGGAGAGGGCCCGAAGCTTTCTTT.

V usage is TRBV19 and J usage is TRBJ2-5; 9 bases line up with TRBD2. This CDR3 spans 17 amino acids. Germline V lookup: CDR1 LNHDA, CDR2 SQIVND (reference sequence). With 1 base clipped from V and 4 bases from J, the junction kept 10 bases outside the gene matches. Written as DNA, the CDR3 is TGTGCCAGTAGTATAGTCGCGGGAGGGCCTTTAGGAGAGACCCAGTACTTC. Encoded protein: CASSIVAGGPLGETQYF.

The gene calls are TRBV28 and TRBJ1-1; D possibly corresponds to TRBD1 (5 bases). Trimming removed 4 bases at V and 5 bases at J, with 17 bases between. CDR3 length: 15 amino acids. Germline V lookup: CDR1 MDHEN, CDR2 SYDVKM. The CDR3, as DNA: TGTGCCAGCAGTTGGTGGGGCCCCCACGGGACTGAAGCTTTCTTT. Its translation is CASSWWGPHGTEAFF.

The CDR3: CASSVVQRVQKSGEQFF. The DNA for the CDR3 is TGTGCCAGCAGCGTAGTGCAACGGGTCCAAAAATCGGGTGAGCAGTTCTTC. V gene TRBV9 combines with J gene TRBJ2-1, with D unresolved. The V gene lost 0 bases and the J gene lost 9 bases, with 22 bases spanning the gap. The CDR3 is 17 amino acids. Germline V gene sequence: CDR1 SGDLS, CDR2 YYNGEE.

The chain employs TRBV24-1 and TRBJ1-2, with D possibly matching TRBD1 (6 bases). The CDR3 loop spans 17 amino acids. Trimming shortened V by 2 bases and J by 8 bases, and 23 bases separated the two germline ends. Germline CDR1 reads KGHDR; CDR2 reads SFDVKD. The CDR3 spells CATSDSRWAGELGGYTF. The CDR3 DNA reads TGTGCCACCAGTGATTCGAGGTGGGCAGGGGAATTAGGAGGCTACACCTTC.

There are a few counts of this clone. The gene calls are TRBV9 and TRBJ1-2; D gene unclear. V gave up 0 bases and J gave up 0 bases, with 6 bases separating them. The CDR3 is 14 amino acids. Looked up from germline, CDR1 is SGDLS and CDR2 is YYNGEE. The chain's CDR3 is CASSVDGANYGYTF. In nucleotides, the CDR3 is TGTGCCAGCAGCGTAGACGGTGCTAACTATGGCTACACCTTC. The full variable domain, with the rest looked up from reference TRBV9 and TRBJ1-2, is DSGVTQTPKHLITATGQRVTLRCSPRSGDLSVYWYQQSLDQGLQFLIQYYNGEERAKGNILERFSAQQFPDLHSELNLSSLELGDSALYFCASSVDGANYGYTFGSGTRLTVV.

The V and J genes are TRBV6-5 and TRBJ1-3; D gene ambiguous. This CDR3 contains 16 residues. The germline V gene encodes CDR1 MNHEY and CDR2 SVGAGI. The ends were cut back, 0 bases at V and 0 bases at J, with 9 bases in the middle. CDR3 protein: CASSYSRQFSGNTIYF. CDR3 nucleotides: TGTGCCAGCAGTTACTCGAGACAATTCTCTGGAAACACCATATATTTT.

The chain carries TRBV5-1 and TRBJ2-1, with 7 positions matching TRBD2. This CDR3 is built from 15 residues. The V and J ends lost 2 bases and 2 bases, in that order; junction bases with no gene match: 4. The germline CDR1 and CDR2 sequences are SGHRS and YFSETQ. CDR3: CASSFDGGTYNEQFF. CDR3 nucleotides: TGCGCCAGCAGCTTCGACGGGGGGACCTACAATGAGCAGTTCTTC.

The sample holds one count of this clone. The chain couples TRBV6-1 to TRBJ2-7; 7 bases are a match to TRBD1. With V trimmed by 3 bases and J by 1 base, 15 bases remained unmatched. This CDR3 spans 18 amino acids. The V gene's germline CDR1 is MNHNS and CDR2 SASEGT. CDR3 sequence reads: CASSDFFRKTGSSYEQYF. The CDR3 DNA sequence: TGTGCCAGCAGTGATTTCTTCCGAAAGACAGGGTCATCCTACGAGCAGTACTTC.

The chain carries TRBV10-2 and TRBJ2-1; 12 positions agree with TRBD2. Germline V gene data show CDR1 as WSHSY and CDR2 as SAAADI. J gave up 10 bases and V 1 base, and 2 bases lay outside the gene matches. This CDR3 comprises 14 residues. CDR3 protein: CASSEWTSGAEQFF. The CDR3 DNA follows: TGCGCCAGCAGTGAGTGGACTAGCGGGGCAGAGCAGTTCTTC.

The chain carries TRBV5-1 and TRBJ1-1; 7 positions agree with TRBD1. CDR1 and CDR2 (germline): SGHRS, YFSETQ. The CDR3 runs 14 residues. The junction had 7 bases not matched to a gene; V was cut back by 4 bases and J by 4 bases. The CDR3: CASSGDSLGTEAFF. CDR3 sequence (DNA): TGCGCCAGCAGCGGGGACAGCTTGGGCACTGAAGCTTTCTTT. The complete variable domain, with remaining parts taken from reference TRBV5-1 and TRBJ1-1, reads KAGVTQTPRYLIKTRGQQVTLSCSPISGHRSVSWYQQTPGQGLQFLFEYFSETQRNKGNFPGRFSGRQFSNSRSEMNVSTLELGDSALYLCASSGDSLGTEAFFGQGTRLTVV.

The J gene is TRBJ1-4, the V gene TRBV27, with TRBD1 as a possible D gene (6 bases). V lost 5 bases and J lost 3, with 16 bases in between. This CDR3 is built from 16 residues. Germline CDR1 MNHEY, CDR2 SMNVEV (reference sequence). The CDR3 bases are TGTGCCAGCAGTAAGCACCGACAGGAATCTAATGAAAAACTGTTTTTT. This codes for CASSKHRQESNEKLFF. Full variable domain (outside the CDR3, taken from reference TRBV27 and TRBJ1-4): EAQVTQNPRYLITVTGKKLTVTCSQNMNHEYMSWYRQDPGLGLRQIYYSMNVEVTDKGDVPEGYKVSRKEKRNFPLILESPSPNQTSLYFCASSKHRQESNEKLFFGSGTQLSVL.

The V and J genes are TRBV4-1 and TRBJ1-6, with 7 bases aligning to TRBD1. V trimming: 0 bases; J trimming: 10 bases; junction bases outside the gene matches: 12. The CDR3 runs 17 residues. Germline V gene sequence: CDR1 MGHRA, CDR2 YSYEKL. As DNA, the CDR3 is TGCGCCAGCAGCCAAGAGGGGCCCCCAACAGGGGTGTCACCCCTCCACTTT. Translating gives CASSQEGPPTGVSPLHF.

The rearrangement joins TRBV15 to TRBJ2-7, with 10 bases matching TRBD1. Germline assignment: CDR1 LNHNV and CDR2 YYDKDF (reference sequence). The length of the CDR3 is 16 residues. The J segment lost 5 bases and the V segment lost 3 bases, leaving 10 bases of the junction unmatched. The CDR3 loop is CATSRGEGQGIDEQYF. For the CDR3, the DNA is TGTGCCACCAGCAGGGGGGAGGGACAGGGGATCGACGAGCAGTACTTC.

This chain connects TRBV6-1 to TRBJ1-2; D is unresolved. The V gene's germline CDR1 is MNHNS and CDR2 SASEGT. V gave up 0 bases and J gave up 4 bases, with 12 bases separating them. This CDR3 contains 15 residues. The CDR3 loop reads CASSEAHAGLYGYTF. The DNA for the CDR3 is TGTGCCAGCAGTGAAGCGCATGCAGGCCTCTATGGCTACACCTTC.

The rearrangement links TRBV4-3 to TRBJ2-3; the match to TRBD2 covers 9 bases. V lost 3 bases and J lost 0; bases outside the gene matches: 10. The CDR3 extends over 18 amino acids. Germline V lookup: CDR1 LGHNA, CDR2 YSLEER. CDR3 sequence (DNA): TGCGCCAGCAGCCAGGCTGGACTAGCGAGCGACAGCACAGATACGCAGTATTTT. Translation gives CASSQAGLASDSTDTQYF.

A few counts support this clone. The chain has TRBV7-6 and TRBJ2-1; TRBD2 aligns across 9 bases. Germline CDR1 is SGHVS and CDR2 is FNYEAQ. Trimming at V came to 5 bases and at J to 0 bases, leaving 5 bases not matched to a gene. There are 16 residues in the CDR3. The DNA for the CDR3 is TGTGCCAGCAGCGCTCTAGCGGGAACCTCCTACAATGAGCAGTTCTTC. This codes for CASSALAGTSYNEQFF.